What follows are 8 T cell receptor beta chains derived from one specimen sequenced in a study of post-analysis software for immune sequencing data. Findings and caveats of the study: About five TRBV segments appeared more often in patients than in controls, and TRBV5-6, TRBV5-1 and TRBV20-1 were among these.

These receptors' antigens are unknown. Carried by the TCR beta cDNA libraries were unique molecular identifiers. MiXCR, applied by TCRdb to the PCR reads, yields one record per CDR3 protein. The sample comprises about 620,000 distinct CDR3 sequences, roughly 46% of which are singletons, and 1.5% to 2% rests with the top ten. Sequences were obtained from blood. These receptors all stem from a girl aged 5 to 17 with multiple sclerosis.

Only a few counts were recorded for this clonotype. The chain is built from TRBV12-3 or TRBV12-4 and TRBJ2-5; D assignment may be TRBD1 or TRBD2 (5 bases each). Trimming pared 4 bases from V and 11 bases from J, leaving 17 bases between. This CDR3 spans 13 amino acids. The CDR3 sequence is CASSSGDPFEQYF. DNA of the CDR3: TGTGCCAGCAGTTCCGGGGACCCTTTTGAGCAGTACTTC.

This clonotype turned up a few times. The chain combines TRBV10-3 with TRBJ2-7; tentatively, D is TRBD1 (5 bases). This CDR3 is built from 12 residues. Trimming pared 7 bases from V and 1 base from J, leaving 8 bases between. The V gene's germline CDR1 is ENHRY and CDR2 SYGVKD. The CDR3 spells CAITAGSYEQYF. CDR3 DNA sequence: TGTGCCATCACGGCAGGGTCCTACGAGCAGTACTTC.

This sequence joins TRBV12-3 or TRBV12-4 and TRBJ2-1, with D possibly being TRBD2 (6 bases). V was cut by 4 bases and J by 0 bases, with 10 bases left in between. This CDR3 is built from 15 residues. This chain's CDR3 is CASSWDSTSYNEQFF. CDR3 nucleotides: TGTGCCAGCAGTTGGGACTCTACCTCCTACAATGAGCAGTTCTTC.

This clonotype was recorded a few times. V and J are TRBV5-6 and TRBJ2-3; D not certain. CDR1 SGHDT and CDR2 YYEEEE come from the germline V gene. The CDR3 length is 16 residues. Between the trimmed V and J ends, which lost 1 base and 2 bases, there was a span of 14 bases. The CDR3 DNA sequence: TGTGCCAGCAGCTTGTTGGGTGGAGCCTCCACAGATACGCAGTATTTT. Protein product: CASSLLGGASTDTQYF.

This rearrangement joins TRBV5-1 to TRBJ2-1; 7 bases align to TRBD2. The V and J ends lost 4 bases and 4 bases, in that order; junction bases with no gene match: 11. The CDR3 has 16 amino acids. Germline V gives CDR1 SGHRS, CDR2 YFSETQ. CDR3 in amino acids: CASSATGGTLYNEQFF. DNA of the CDR3: TGCGCCAGCAGCGCCACCGGGGGGACCCTTTACAATGAGCAGTTCTTC.

This clonotype was picked up a small number of times. The V gene is TRBV6-5, the J gene TRBJ2-3, with 12 bases fitting TRBD2. In germline, CDR1 is MNHEY, CDR2 SVGAGI. Losses at the gene ends were 6 bases for V and 5 bases for J; bases not matched to a gene: 3. The length of the CDR3 is 14 residues. The CDR3 nucleotides read TGTGCCAGCAGCCTAGCGGGAGGGTTAGATACGCAGTATTTT. It encodes CASSLAGGLDTQYF.

V gene TRBV20-1 combines with J gene TRBJ2-2; D remains ambiguous. Trimming stripped 6 bases from V and 6 bases from J, with 8 bases between. Germline CDR1 and CDR2: DFQATT and SNEGSKA (reference sequence). The CDR3 runs to 11 residues. The CDR3 protein is CSAPWAGELFF. The CDR3 DNA reads as TGCAGTGCCCCTTGGGCCGGGGAGCTGTTTTTT.

The CDR3 bases are TGCAGCGTTAGGTGGACAGGGTCAACCTACGAGCAGTACTTC. This encodes CSVRWTGSTYEQYF. The chain joins TRBV29-1 to TRBJ2-7; 8 bases agree with TRBD1. The CDR3 is 14 amino acids. Germline lookup yields CDR1 SQVTM and CDR2 ANQGSEA. J was trimmed by 2 bases and V by 5 bases; bases with no gene match: 8.